Listed below are T cell receptor beta chains from one sample, sequenced in a study of beta chain features in type 1 diabetes. Sequencing used immunoSEQ multiplex PCR; TCRdb keeps in-frame clones, though not all of them. The repertoire includes 250,000 to 350,000 clones, about 13% of them detected once, and 0.017% sits in the top ten. The specimen sequenced was naive CD4+ T cells from blood. Receptors originate from a man younger than 45 with type 1 diabetes. CDR3s include the opening cysteine and the closing phenylalanine or tryptophan. A D gene is named only where the DNA matches it firmly. Clone size, where shown, is once, few, many, or a class for clones that have expanded.

. | TRBJ2-1 | . | 14 | TRBV6-5 | CASKGDGFRNEQFF | TGTGCCAGCAAAGGAGATGGGTTTAGGAATGAGCAGTTCTTC
. | TRBJ2-5 | TRBD2 | 14 | TRBV29-1 | CSVYRRGRVETQYF | TGCAGCGTCTACCGGCGGGGGAGGGTGGAGACCCAGTACTTC
. | TRBJ2-1 | TRBD1 | 15 | TRBV28 | CASRFPGQGGHEQFF | TGTGCCAGCAGATTCCCGGGACAGGGAGGCCATGAGCAGTTCTTC
. | TRBJ2-2 | . | 14 | TRBV9 | CASSVAGIQGELFF | TGTGCCAGCAGCGTAGCGGGGATACAGGGGGAGCTGTTTTTT
few | TRBJ2-1 | . | 13 | TRBV6-1 | CASRLRHSNEQFF | TGTGCCAGCAGACTGCGACATTCCAATGAGCAGTTCTTC
. | TRBJ1-5 | . | 14 | TRBV5-6 | CASSLGGGTEPQHF | TGTGCCAGCAGCTTAGGTGGGGGCACGGAGCCCCAGCATTTT
. | TRBJ1-5 | . | 14 | TRBV28 | CASRGRDKYQPQHF | TGTGCCAGCAGGGGCCGGGACAAATATCAGCCCCAGCATTTT
few | TRBJ2-1 | TRBD1 | 14 | TRBV19 | CASSLDRSYNEQFF | TGTGCCAGTAGTTTGGACAGGAGCTACAATGAGCAGTTCTTC
. | TRBJ2-6 | TRBD1 | 15 | TRBV28 | CASSSGGSGANVLTF | TGTGCCAGCAGTTCAGGGGGCTCTGGGGCCAACGTCCTGACTTTC
. | TRBJ2-7 | . | 11 | TRBV20-1 | CSARIAYEQYF | TGCAGTGCTAGAATAGCCTACGAGCAGTACTTC
few | TRBJ2-7 | TRBD2 | 15 | TRBV27 | CASSLDPSGVYEQYF | TGTGCCAGCAGTTTAGATCCTAGCGGCGTCTACGAGCAGTACTTC
few | TRBJ2-1 | . | 11 | TRBV20-1 | CSAIIYNEQFF | TGCAGTGCAATAATCTACAATGAGCAGTTCTTC
few | TRBJ1-5 | . | 14 | TRBV25-1 | CASSDTVGYQPQHF | TGTGCCAGCAGTGATACGGTGGGCTATCAGCCCCAGCATTTT